The sequence of this T cell receptor beta chain was determined in a study of PD-L1 blockade in urothelial cancer. In the study overall: In the mid-2010s therapy began: atezolizumab 1,200 mg intravenously every 3 weeks. Median T cell yield per blood sample was about 140,000 cells.

The assay was immunoSEQ multiplex PCR, and TCRdb's table has in-frame clones only and misses some. The data show more than 90,000 clones, with approximately 89% seen just once and more than 3% held by the top ten. Time point defined: peripheral blood 6 weeks after treatment start. Individual patients had between 1 and 8 samples, taken pretreatment and on-treatment. Sequences were derived from PBMCs, sampled around atezolizumab (anti-PD-L1) treatment. This receptor was obtained from a man in his sixties with urothelial cancer.

CDR3 in amino acids: CASRPGTGGAGGEKLFF. Written as DNA, the CDR3 is TGTGCCAGCAGACCCGGGACAGGGGGCGCGGGTGGCGAAAAACTGTTTTTT. J is TRBJ1-4 and V is TRBV27; 12 positions match TRBD1. The CDR3 is made up of 17 amino acids. CDR1 is MNHEY and CDR2 is SMNVEV in the germline V gene (reference sequence). V trimming: 6 bases; J trimming: 8 bases; junction bases outside the gene matches: 13. Variable domain in full (rest from reference TRBV27 and TRBJ1-4): EAQVTQNPRYLITVTGKKLTVTCSQNMNHEYMSWYRQDPGLGLRQIYYSMNVEVTDKGDVPEGYKVSRKEKRNFPLILESPSPNQTSLYFCASRPGTGGAGGEKLFFGSGTQLSVL.